This entry lists 7 T cell receptor beta chains sequenced from one sample in a study of CD8+ T cells in alopecia areata. Noted treatment: oral pan-JAK inhibitor, 5-10 mg twice daily. Following extraction, RNA underwent reverse transcription to cDNA, which served as the sequencing template. This table comes from immunoSEQ multiplex PCR, and its TCRdb copy is limited to in-frame clones, with some not included. The repertoire includes 150,000 or so clones, 86% of them detected once, and roughly an eighth sits in the top ten. The sample in question was CD8+ T cells sorted from blood, obtained at week 4, from a patient treated with tofacitinib. The receptors derive from a human donor with alopecia areata.

This chain joins TRBV28 and TRBJ2-1; 8 nucleotides align to TRBD1. This CDR3 has 17 residues. V lost 10 bases and J lost 6; bases outside the gene matches: 20. In germline, CDR1 is MDHEN, CDR2 SYDVKM. The CDR3 protein is CAIQNPGQAVPINEQFF. Written as DNA, the CDR3 is TGTGCCATCCAAAACCCGGGACAGGCCGTCCCCATCAATGAGCAGTTCTTC.

The genes are TRBV29-1 and TRBJ1-2; possible D gene TRBD1, 6 bases. Per germline, CDR1 SQVTM and CDR2 ANQGSEA. The CDR3 totals 17 residues. V lost 0 bases, J lost 1 base, and 18 bases lay in between. The CDR3 reads CSVEDHSGEGGNYGYTF. The CDR3, as DNA: TGCAGCGTTGAAGACCACAGTGGGGAGGGGGGTAACTATGGCTACACCTTC.

The V call is TRBV29-1, the J call TRBJ2-7; TRBD1 is a possible D gene (6 bases). Trimming cost V 3 bases and J 4 bases, with 13 bases left between them. The CDR3 is 13 residues long. Germline loops: CDR1 SQVTM, CDR2 ANQGSEA. In DNA, the CDR3 is TGCAGCGTTGACGATAGGGGGACATACGAGCAGTACTTC. It codes for CSVDDRGTYEQYF.

This chain joins TRBV7-9 and TRBJ2-6; a possible D gene is TRBD2 (5 bases). Trimming stripped 6 bases from V and 1 base from J, with 19 bases between. The length of the CDR3 is 18 residues. Germline lookup yields CDR1 SEHNR and CDR2 FQNEAQ (reference sequence). The CDR3 sequence: CASSSGSTSDSGANVLTF. CDR3 bases: TGTGCCAGCAGTTCGGGATCCACCTCGGATTCTGGGGCCAACGTCCTGACTTTC.

The chain employs TRBV29-1 and TRBJ2-1, with 8 bases lining up with TRBD2. J was trimmed by 5 bases and V by 7 bases; bases with no gene match: 10. Germline V gives CDR1 SQVTM, CDR2 ANQGSEA. The CDR3 is 14 amino acids. In DNA, the CDR3 is TGCAGCGGCGCCCGGGAGGGCCGCAACAATGAGCAGTTCTTC. Translation: CSGAREGRNNEQFF.

The chain employs TRBV10-2 and TRBJ2-3; D not resolved. V was pared by 5 bases and J by 2 bases, with 14 bases between. The CDR3 is 15 amino acids. Germline assignment: CDR1 WSHSY and CDR2 SAAADI. CDR3: CASSFPETHTDTQYF. CDR3 coding DNA: TGCGCCAGCAGTTTCCCGGAAACCCACACAGATACGCAGTATTTT.

The chain recombines TRBV2 with TRBJ2-6, with D uncertain. V gave up 2 bases and J gave up 3 bases, with 5 bases separating them. This CDR3 comprises 14 residues. Germline lookup yields CDR1 SNHLY and CDR2 FYNNEI. CDR3 sequence: CASSEPSGANVLTF. The CDR3 DNA follows: TGTGCCAGCAGTGAACCGAGTGGGGCCAACGTCCTGACTTTC.